This TCR beta chain is drawn from a study of Ad26.COV2.S vaccination and SARS-CoV-2 variants. This clone was counted only a few times. The CDR3 is 14 residues long. Trimming left V 8 bases short and J 4 bases short, with 14 bases between. The germline gives CDR1 MRHNA, CDR2 SNTAGT. Libraries were prepared by immunoSEQ multiplex PCR; TCRdb keeps only in-frame clonotypes and omits some of them. The sample lists about 400,000 clones; about 91% were seen once. Treatment given: approximately 18 received Ad26.COV2.S at low or high dose, single or two shots; about 5 received placebo; per-sample allocation not given. Following the first vaccine or placebo injection, samples were taken on day 63.

The sequence was collected from a person aged 18 to 59 who received the Ad26.COV2.S COVID-19 vaccine or a placebo. Sequenced here: peripheral blood, sampled in a trial of Ad26.COV2.S vaccine versus placebo. The gene calls are TRBV6-4 and TRBJ2-2; D gene unclear. CDR3 amino acids: CASEFQPGTGELFF. CDR3 DNA sequence: TGTGCCAGCGAATTCCAGCCGGGCACCGGGGAGCTGTTTTTT.